The source of this TCR beta chain is a study of beta chain features in type 1 diabetes. This CDR3 region has 14 residues. The germline gives CDR1 MNHNS, CDR2 SASEGT. V shed 9 bases and J shed 6 bases, with 19 bases lying between them. Of the isolated RNA, all was reverse transcribed, and so the sequenced material was expressed TCRB transcripts. Repertoires were generated with immunoSEQ multiplex PCR, while TCRdb's copy carries only in-frame clones and drops some. The sample holds around 120,000 clones, 15% to 20% seen once. Findings and limits, study-wide: Among patients with Type 1 diabetes, TCRB CDR3s were moderately but significantly shorter in every one of the four CD4+ subsets.

A note on this clone: Its matching antigen is unknown.

The V and J genes are TRBV6-1 and TRBJ2-3, with D perhaps TRBD1 or TRBD2 (5 bases each). The TCR originated in a man aged 18 to 29 with type 1 diabetes. Sequencing was carried out using central memory CD4+ T cells from blood. CDR3 region: CASWPGQNSDTQYF. The CDR3 bases are TGTGCCAGTTGGCCGGGGCAAAATTCGGATACGCAGTATTTT.